The clone carrying this T cell receptor (beta chain) was seen ten or more times. Its antigen remains unknown. The data derive from a study of regulatory T cells in long-lasting Graves disease. Findings and limits, study-wide: Patients whose Graves' disease persisted exhibited lower TCR diversity than those newly diagnosed.

The TCR beta library used iRepertoire HTBI primers with Arm-PCR amplification of CDR3. One entry per CDR3 protein, called by TCRdb with MiXCR from the multiplex PCR reads. The sample holds 620,000 or so distinct CDR3 sequences; roughly 16% are singletons and the top ten take around 18%. As to time point: newly diagnosed GD, antithyroid drugs for less than 3 months. PBMC-derived RNA was used for the TCR library. The CDR3 loop spans 13 amino acids. Germline V gene sequence: CDR1 SGHTA, CDR2 FQGTGA. J gave up 5 bases and V 4 bases, and 3 bases lay outside the gene matches. These data were also reused for a study on T cells in Graves' hyperthyroidism and ophthalmopathy.

The sample consisted of peripheral blood mononuclear cells (PBMCs), taken at new diagnosis, from a patient treated with antithyroid drugs. The receptor was isolated from a woman aged 30 to 39 with Graves disease. The chain employs TRBV7-3 and TRBJ2-5, with 8 bases that match TRBD1. The CDR3 is CASSSNRGETQYF. The DNA for the CDR3 is TGTGCCAGCAGCTCTAACAGGGGGGAGACCCAGTACTTC. Using reference TRBV7-3 and TRBJ2-5 for the parts outside the CDR3, the full variable domain is GAGVSQTPSNKVTEKGKYVELRCDPISGHTALYWYRQSLGQGPEFLIYFQGTGAADDSGLPNDRFFAVRPEGSVSTLKIQRTERGDSAVYLCASSSNRGETQYFGPGTRLLVL.